The TCR beta chain described here comes from a study of blood T cell repertoires in COVID-19. V was pared by 0 bases and J by 5 bases, with 11 bases of the junction left unmatched. Germline CDR1 reads LGHNT; CDR2 reads FRNRAP. The length of the CDR3 is 17 residues. The assay was immunoSEQ multiplex PCR, and TCRdb's table has in-frame clones only and misses some. The sample shows hundreds of thousands of clones, 88% of them seen only once. In assigning cohorts, the study relied on participant-reported clinical history. The V and J genes are TRBV12-5 and TRBJ2-5; 8 positions agree with TRBD2. Sequenced material: PBMCs or T cells enriched from blood (not recorded which). The sequence derives from a woman in her 40s with acute COVID-19. CDR3 bases: TGTGCTAGTGGTTTGGTACGCGACGGGGGGGTTTTTGAGACCCAGTACTTC. The encoded protein is CASGLVRDGGVFETQYF.